This entry lists 29 T cell receptor beta chains sequenced from one sample in a study of technical replicates of blood from a few donors. The data were produced by immunoSEQ multiplex PCR, yet TCRdb's version contains in-frame clones alone and is incomplete. This sample yields 85,000 to 100,000 clones, of which roughly 92% are seen a single time; approximately 0.3% belongs to the top ten. Source material: T cells isolated from PBMCs. The receptors were gathered from a human donor in good health.

The chain couples TRBV7-9 to TRBJ1-4; 9 positions agree with TRBD1. The junction had 5 bases not matched to a gene; V was cut back by 7 bases and J by 8 bases. CDR1 is SEHNR, CDR2 FQNEAQ, per germline (reference sequence). The CDR3 is 13 amino acids. The CDR3 nucleotides are TGTGCCAGCACGGACAGGGGTGGCGAAAAACTGTTTTTT. Amino acid sequence: CASTDRGGEKLFF.

The V gene is TRBV10-2, the J gene TRBJ1-5; 8 nucleotides align to TRBD1. This CDR3 is built from 14 residues. The V and J ends lost 4 bases and 6 bases, in that order; junction bases with no gene match: 5. Germline values: CDR1 WSHSY, CDR2 SAAADI. For the CDR3, the DNA is TGCGCCAGCAGTGCGACAGGGACAGGTCAGCCCCAGCATTTT. Translated: CASSATGTGQPQHF.

The chain links TRBV13 to TRBJ2-3, with D possibly matching TRBD2 (7 bases). The germline gives CDR1 PRHDT, CDR2 FYEKMQ (reference sequence). The CDR3 has 14 residues. V lost 7 bases and J 4 bases, leaving 15 bases between the germline ends. The CDR3 protein is CASTKGGPSDTQYF. Here the CDR3 DNA reads TGTGCCAGCACGAAGGGGGGGCCATCAGATACGCAGTATTTT. The whole variable domain, remainder taken from reference TRBV13 and TRBJ2-3, is AAGVIQSPRHLIKEKRETATLKCYPIPRHDTVYWYQQGPGQDPQFLISFYEKMQSDKGSIPDRFSAQQFSDYHSELNMSSLELGDSALYFCASTKGGPSDTQYFGPGTRLTVL.

This clone is categorized as medium-sized. The DNA for the CDR3 is TGCGCCAGCAGCCAAGTACTTTGGGGGGTCCAAGCTTTCTTT. It yields the protein CASSQVLWGVQAFF. V usage is TRBV4-1 and J usage is TRBJ1-1, with D possibly matching TRBD1 (5 bases). From germline, CDR1 is MGHRA and CDR2 YSYEKL. V lost 1 base and J lost 9, with 15 bases in between. CDR3 size: 14 residues.

The V and J genes are TRBV5-1 and TRBJ2-7; D perhaps matches TRBD1 (6 bases). Germline V gene data show CDR1 as SGHRS and CDR2 as YFSETQ. Trimming took 1 base from V and 5 from J, leaving 19 bases between them. The CDR3 contains 16 residues. Here the CDR3 reads CASSLMGRGVSNEQYF. For the CDR3, the DNA is TGCGCCAGCAGCTTGATGGGCAGGGGCGTGAGTAACGAGCAGTACTTC.

The rearrangement links TRBV18 to TRBJ2-1; D possibly corresponds to TRBD2 (5 bases). The germline V gene encodes CDR1 KGHSH and CDR2 LQKENI. The V gene lost 3 bases and the J gene lost 6 bases, with 9 bases spanning the gap. The CDR3 extends over 13 amino acids. CDR3 sequence (DNA): TGTGCCAGCTCACCCAAAGCGGTCAATGAGCAGTTCTTC. This codes for CASSPKAVNEQFF.

CDR3 DNA: TGTGCCAGCAGCTTGCCCTACGACGAGCAGTACTTC. Residues: CASSLPYDEQYF. J is TRBJ2-7 and V is TRBV5-4; D gene uncertain. V dropped 1 base and J dropped 5 bases, with 7 bases sitting between them. The CDR3 totals 12 residues. Germline lookup yields CDR1 SGHNT and CDR2 YYREEE (reference sequence).

This chain joins TRBV19 and TRBJ2-6, with D tentatively TRBD2 (6 bases). The CDR3 runs to 15 residues. V lost 2 bases, J lost 3 bases, and 8 bases lay in between. Germline assignment: CDR1 LNHDA and CDR2 SQIVND (reference sequence). The CDR3 is CASSISGLGANVLTF. The CDR3 bases are TGTGCCAGTAGTATAAGCGGGCTTGGGGCCAACGTCCTGACTTTC.

The CDR3 DNA follows: TGTGCCAGCAGCTTACAACAGGACGAGCAGTACTTC. This translates into CASSLQQDEQYF. The chain links TRBV7-6 to TRBJ2-7; possible D gene TRBD1, 5 bases. CDR3 length equals 12 residues. The V gene lost 2 bases and the J gene lost 5 bases, with 7 bases spanning the gap. CDR1 SGHVS and CDR2 FNYEAQ come from the germline V gene.

The rearrangement uses TRBV30 and TRBJ1-6, with 7 bases that match TRBD1. The CDR3 totals 14 residues. CDR1 and CDR2 (germline): GTSNPN, SVGIG (reference sequence). V trimming: 7 bases; J trimming: 2 bases; junction bases outside the gene matches: 5. The CDR3 DNA reads TGTGCCTTCAACAGGGGAACCTATAATTCACCCCTCCACTTT. This sequence encodes CAFNRGTYNSPLHF.

The J gene is TRBJ2-7, the V gene TRBV5-1; 10 bases map to TRBD2. V was pared by 3 bases and J by 4 bases, with 7 bases of the junction left unmatched. CDR1 and CDR2 (germline): SGHRS, YFSETQ. The CDR3 totals 15 residues. The CDR3 here is CASSSSGSRLYEQYF. In DNA form, the CDR3 reads TGCGCCAGCAGCTCTAGCGGGAGTCGGTTATACGAGCAGTACTTC.

The chain uses TRBV19 and TRBJ2-1, with TRBD2 matching 7 bases. This CDR3 is built from 16 residues. The J segment lost 4 bases and the V segment lost 7 bases, leaving 13 bases of the junction unmatched. Germline CDR1 is LNHDA and CDR2 is SQIVND (reference sequence). In DNA form, the CDR3 reads TGTGCCAGTAATCGCGCGGGGAGCGGGGCGTACAATGAGCAGTTCTTC. Translated, it gives CASNRAGSGAYNEQFF.

This chain uses TRBV14 with TRBJ1-1; TRBD1 aligns across 8 bases. V trimming: 4 bases; J trimming: 1 base; junction bases outside the gene matches: 8. This CDR3 is built from 16 residues. Germline-derived CDR1 and CDR2 are SGHDN and FVKESK. The CDR3 bases are TGTGCCAGCAGCCCAGTGCCAGGACAGGGGAACACTGAAGCTTTCTTT. Translation: CASSPVPGQGNTEAFF.

V gene TRBV30 combines with J gene TRBJ2-2; a possible D gene is TRBD2 (6 bases). Germline V CDR1 and CDR2: GTSNPN, SVGIG (reference sequence). The CDR3 has 16 residues. Between the trimmed V and J ends, which lost 0 bases and 3 bases, there was a span of 14 bases. The CDR3 sequence: CAWSVILRGDTGELFF. In DNA, the CDR3 is TGTGCCTGGAGTGTAATCTTGCGGGGAGACACCGGGGAGCTGTTTTTT.

The chain employs TRBV11-2 and TRBJ2-4; maybe TRBD1 (6 bases). CDR3 size: 16 residues. Germline CDR1 SGHAT, CDR2 FQNNGV. V lost 5 bases and J lost 5, with 19 bases in between. CDR3: CASSPAPGALQNIQYF. Here the CDR3 DNA reads TGTGCCAGCAGCCCAGCCCCAGGGGCCCTACAAAACATTCAGTACTTC.

The chain joins TRBV6-6 to TRBJ2-1; 9 bases agree with TRBD1. In germline, CDR1 is MNHNY, CDR2 SVGAGI (reference sequence). This CDR3 is 15 amino acids long. Germline trimming cut 5 bases from V and 5 bases from J; bases unmatched to any gene: 7. This CDR3 reads CASSPRDRADNEQFF. The CDR3 coding sequence is TGTGCCAGCAGTCCCCGGGACAGGGCAGACAATGAGCAGTTCTTC.

As to this clone: The junction differs from germline at one of its ends, possibly a read error. This chain links TRBV5-1 with TRBJ1-1, with D hard to call. The length of the CDR3 is 15 residues. Germline lookup yields CDR1 SGHRS and CDR2 YFSETQ. The CDR3 here is CASSLLEVQNAEAFF. DNA for the CDR3: TGCGCCAGCAGCTTGCTGGAGGTACAGAACGCTGAAGCTTTCTTT.

The V call is TRBV5-5, the J call TRBJ2-1; 8 nucleotides align to TRBD1. Germline loops: CDR1 SGHKS, CDR2 YYEKEE (reference sequence). V lost 5 bases, J lost 10 bases, and 11 bases stayed unmatched. CDR3 length: 14 amino acids. This CDR3 is CASSSDRVVKEQFF. CDR3 DNA sequence: TGTGCCAGCAGTTCGGACAGGGTGGTCAAGGAGCAGTTCTTC.

The chain uses TRBV11-3 and TRBJ1-1; the D gene is possibly TRBD1 (6 bases). The V gene lost 5 bases and the J gene lost 6 bases, with 16 bases spanning the gap. CDR3 length: 14 amino acids. Per germline, CDR1 SGHNT and CDR2 YENEEA. The CDR3: CASSPEGGGSEAFF. DNA of the CDR3: TGTGCCAGCAGCCCGGAAGGGGGTGGCTCTGAAGCTTTCTTT.

The gene calls are TRBV5-1 and TRBJ1-4; D might be TRBD1 (6 bases). The CDR3 extends over 14 amino acids. CDR1 is SGHRS, CDR2 YFSETQ, per germline. V lost 0 bases and J 8 bases, leaving 11 bases between the germline ends. CDR3 sequence (DNA): TGCGCCAGCAGCTTGGGGGGGCGTCGGGAAAAACTGTTTTTT. Protein product: CASSLGGRREKLFF.

The chain uses TRBV13 and TRBJ2-1, with 9 bases fitting TRBD2. Unmatched junction bases numbered 10, after V lost 5 bases and J lost 8 bases. The germline gives CDR1 PRHDT, CDR2 FYEKMQ (reference sequence). This CDR3 contains 15 residues. CDR3 nucleotide sequence: TGTGCCAGCAGCCCTTCCCGGGTAGCGGGAGATGAGCAGTTCTTC. This encodes CASSPSRVAGDEQFF.

The rearrangement links TRBV11-3 to TRBJ2-3; D gene unclear. CDR3 length: 14 amino acids. Deletions cut 2 bases from V and 0 bases from J, with 6 bases between. Germline CDR1 SGHNT, CDR2 YENEEA. CDR3 sequence reads: CASSLQASTDTQYF. The CDR3 bases are TGTGCCAGCAGCTTACAAGCCAGCACAGATACGCAGTATTTT.

The rearrangement links TRBV28 to TRBJ2-5, with 13 bases identical to TRBD2. Trimming cost V 1 base and J 14 bases; bases outside gene matches: 10. Germline CDR1 and CDR2: MDHEN and SYDVKM. The CDR3 loop spans 15 amino acids. The chain's CDR3 is CASSLFRTSGSPPYF. The CDR3 nucleotides are TGTGCCAGCAGTTTATTCCGGACTAGCGGGAGCCCCCCATACTTC.

This sequence joins TRBV2 and TRBJ1-2, with D possibly TRBD1 on 6 matching bases. Trimming removed 4 bases at V and 6 bases at J, with 12 bases between. From germline, CDR1 is SNHLY and CDR2 FYNNEI. The CDR3 consists of 13 residues. DNA of the CDR3: TGTGCCAGCAGTGGAGAACAGGGTGATGGCTACACCTTC. Translation: CASSGEQGDGYTF.

This clone has only one observation. The rearrangement links TRBV10-2 to TRBJ2-5, with TRBD1 matching 7 bases. V lost 7 bases to trimming and J lost 5 bases; unmatched junction nucleotides: 7. The CDR3 length is 13 residues. Germline V gene lookup returns CDR1 WSHSY and CDR2 SAAADI. The CDR3 sequence: CASKGAGKETQYF. In nucleotides, the CDR3 is TGCGCCAGCAAGGGGGCAGGGAAGGAGACCCAGTACTTC.

This sequence joins TRBV2 and TRBJ2-7; 9 bases fit TRBD1. This CDR3 contains 16 residues. Germline CDR1 is SNHLY and CDR2 is FYNNEI. The V segment lost 6 bases and the J segment 3 bases; nucleotides outside the gene matches: 12. CDR3: CASSSKWAGQGYEQYF. The CDR3 DNA follows: TGTGCCAGCAGCTCTAAATGGGCGGGACAGGGCTACGAGCAGTACTTC.

This chain uses TRBV6-5 with TRBJ1-4; D possibly corresponds to TRBD1 (5 bases). Trimming shortened V by 2 bases and J by 7 bases, and 11 bases separated the two germline ends. The germline gives CDR1 MNHEY, CDR2 SVGAGI. This CDR3 is 14 amino acids long. CDR3: CASSYGAFGEKLFF. CDR3 nucleotides: TGTGCCAGCAGTTACGGGGCTTTTGGTGAAAAACTGTTTTTT.

The chain couples TRBV6-1 to TRBJ2-2, with 8 bases lining up with TRBD2. Germline assignment: CDR1 MNHNS and CDR2 SASEGT. With 7 bases clipped from V and 1 base from J, the junction kept 5 bases outside the gene matches. The CDR3 length is 15 residues. The CDR3 DNA reads as TGTGCCAGCACAAGACTAGCGCAGAACACCGGGGAGCTGTTTTTT. Translating it yields CASTRLAQNTGELFF.

The gene calls are TRBV6-1 and TRBJ2-3, with 10 bases lining up with TRBD2. Germline V gene sequence: CDR1 MNHNS, CDR2 SASEGT. V shed 7 bases, J shed 6 bases, and the junction held 4 bases outside the gene matches. The CDR3 runs to 13 residues. In DNA, the CDR3 is TGTGCCAGCACTAGCGGGGGCTCCGATACGCAGTATTTT. It encodes CASTSGGSDTQYF.